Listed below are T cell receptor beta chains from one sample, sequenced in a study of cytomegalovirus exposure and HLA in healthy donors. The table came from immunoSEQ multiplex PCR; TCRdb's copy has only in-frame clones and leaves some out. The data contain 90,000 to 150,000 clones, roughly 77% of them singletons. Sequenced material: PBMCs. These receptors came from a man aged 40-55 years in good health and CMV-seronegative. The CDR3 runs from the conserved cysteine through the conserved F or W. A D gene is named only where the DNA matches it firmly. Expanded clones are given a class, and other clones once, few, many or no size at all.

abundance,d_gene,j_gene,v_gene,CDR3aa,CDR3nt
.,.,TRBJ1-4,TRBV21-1,CASSIQKKGRDRGGNEKLFF,TGTGCCAGCAGCATTCAAAAGAAAGGCCGGGACAGGGGGGGGAATGAAAAACTGTTTTTT
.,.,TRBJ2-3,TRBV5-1,CASSLEMSFTDTQYF,TGCGCCAGCAGCTTGGAAATGTCATTCACAGATACGCAGTATTTT
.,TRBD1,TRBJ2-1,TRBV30,CAWRAGGALGEQFF,TGTGCCTGGAGGGCAGGGGGCGCCCTCGGTGAGCAGTTCTTC
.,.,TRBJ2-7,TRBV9,CASSVGTSVSYEQYF,TGTGCCAGCAGCGTAGGGACAAGCGTCTCCTACGAGCAGTACTTC
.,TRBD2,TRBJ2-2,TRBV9,CASSPRAGRANTGELFF,TGTGCCAGCAGCCCTAGAGCCGGGAGGGCGAACACCGGGGAGCTGTTTTTT
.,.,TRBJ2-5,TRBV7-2,CASSTDGSYQETQYF,TGTGCCAGCAGCACCGACGGTAGCTACCAAGAGACCCAGTACTTC
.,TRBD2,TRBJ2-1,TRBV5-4,CASSPGTSGRSGANEQFF,TGTGCCAGCAGCCCCGGGACTAGCGGGAGGTCGGGAGCCAATGAGCAGTTCTTC
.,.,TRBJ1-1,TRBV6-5,CASTPDGSRTEAFF,TGTGCCAGCACCCCAGATGGGAGTAGGACTGAAGCTTTCTTT
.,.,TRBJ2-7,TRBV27,CASSLSYQGHEQYF,TGTGCCAGCAGTTTATCTTACCAGGGCCACGAGCAGTACTTC
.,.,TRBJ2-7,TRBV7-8,CASSLATREQYF,TGTGCCAGCAGCTTAGCGACGAGGGAGCAGTACTTC
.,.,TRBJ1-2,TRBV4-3,CASSPSPGVNYGYTF,TGCGCCAGCAGCCCAAGCCCAGGTGTTAACTATGGCTACACCTTC
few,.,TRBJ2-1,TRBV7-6,CASSYSDSSYNEQFF,TGTGCCAGCAGTTATAGCGACTCCTCCTACAATGAGCAGTTCTTC
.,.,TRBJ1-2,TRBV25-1,CASSGPPGYGYTF,TGTGCCAGCAGTGGTCCCCCAGGGTATGGCTACACCTTC
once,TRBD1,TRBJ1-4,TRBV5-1,CASRSTGETNEKLFF,TGCGCCAGCAGATCGACAGGGGAGACTAATGAAAAACTGTTTTTT
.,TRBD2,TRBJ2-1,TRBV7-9,CASSFPTSGREEQFF,TGTGCCAGCAGCTTTCCGACTAGCGGGAGAGAGGAGCAGTTCTTC
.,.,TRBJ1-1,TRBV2,CASSVNRVVGEAFF,TGTGCCAGCAGTGTGAACAGGGTGGTAGGCGAAGCTTTCTTT
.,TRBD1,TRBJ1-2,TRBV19,CASSIPSGQGYGYTF,TGTGCCAGTAGTATACCCTCGGGACAGGGGTATGGCTACACCTTC
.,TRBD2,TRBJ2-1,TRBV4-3,CASSQDLLATYNEQFF,TGCGCCAGCAGCCAGGATTTACTAGCGACGTACAATGAGCAGTTCTTC
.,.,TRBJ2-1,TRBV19,CASSSRGGADGEQFF,TGTGCCAGTAGTAGCCGCGGGGGCGCTGACGGTGAGCAGTTCTTC
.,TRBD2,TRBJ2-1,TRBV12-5,CASGFIGEGYNEQFF,TGTGCTAGTGGTTTTATAGGGGAGGGATACAATGAGCAGTTCTTC
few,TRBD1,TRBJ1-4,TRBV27,CASSHQGAGEKLFF,TGTGCCAGCAGTCACCAGGGGGCCGGGGAAAAACTGTTTTTT
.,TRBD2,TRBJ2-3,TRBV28,CASSLGTSGLVGTDTQYF,TGTGCCAGCAGTTTGGGGACTAGCGGGTTAGTGGGCACAGATACGCAGTATTTT
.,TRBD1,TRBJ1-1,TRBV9,CASSADRGRLTEAFF,TGTGCCAGCAGCGCTGACAGGGGGCGCCTTACTGAAGCTTTCTTT
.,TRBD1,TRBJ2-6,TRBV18,CASSPGTGRSGVNVLTF,TGTGCCAGCTCCCCCGGGACAGGCCGCTCTGGGGTCAACGTCCTGACTTTC